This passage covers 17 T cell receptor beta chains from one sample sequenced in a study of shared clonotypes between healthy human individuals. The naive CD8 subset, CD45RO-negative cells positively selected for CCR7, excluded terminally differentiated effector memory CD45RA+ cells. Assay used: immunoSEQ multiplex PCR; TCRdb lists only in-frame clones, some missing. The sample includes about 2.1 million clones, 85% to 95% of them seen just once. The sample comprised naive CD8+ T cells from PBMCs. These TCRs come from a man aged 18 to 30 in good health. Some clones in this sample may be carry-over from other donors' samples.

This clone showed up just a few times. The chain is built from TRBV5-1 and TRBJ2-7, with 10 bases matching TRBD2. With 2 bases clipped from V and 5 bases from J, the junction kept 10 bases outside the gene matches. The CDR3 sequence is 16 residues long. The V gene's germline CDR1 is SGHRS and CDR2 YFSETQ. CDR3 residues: CASSFRLAGVGNEQYF. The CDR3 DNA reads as TGCGCCAGCAGCTTTCGCCTAGCGGGAGTAGGGAACGAGCAGTACTTC.

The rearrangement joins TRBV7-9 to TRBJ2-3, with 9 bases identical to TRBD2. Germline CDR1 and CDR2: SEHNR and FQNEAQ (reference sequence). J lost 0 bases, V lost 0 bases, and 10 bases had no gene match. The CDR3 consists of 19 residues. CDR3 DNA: TGTGCCAGCAGCTTAGCGTTTTCGACTAGCGGATCTAGCACAGATACGCAGTATTTT. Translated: CASSLAFSTSGSSTDTQYF.

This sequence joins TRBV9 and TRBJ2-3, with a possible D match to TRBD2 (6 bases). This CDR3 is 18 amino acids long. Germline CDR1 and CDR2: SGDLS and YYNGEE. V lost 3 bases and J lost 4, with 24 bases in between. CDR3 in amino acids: CASSAPGREVREADTQYF. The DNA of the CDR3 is TGTGCCAGCAGCGCCCCCGGACGAGAGGTCAGGGAGGCAGATACGCAGTATTTT. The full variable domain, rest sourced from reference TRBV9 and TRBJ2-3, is DSGVTQTPKHLITATGQRVTLRCSPRSGDLSVYWYQQSLDQGLQFLIQYYNGEERAKGNILERFSAQQFPDLHSELNLSSLELGDSALYFCASSAPGREVREADTQYFGPGTRLTVL.

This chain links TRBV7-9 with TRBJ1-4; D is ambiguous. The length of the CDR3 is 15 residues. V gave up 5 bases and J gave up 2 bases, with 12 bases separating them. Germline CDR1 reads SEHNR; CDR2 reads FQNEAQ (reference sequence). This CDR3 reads CASSAIQVTNEKLFF. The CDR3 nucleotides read TGTGCCAGCAGCGCAATCCAGGTCACTAATGAAAAACTGTTTTTT.

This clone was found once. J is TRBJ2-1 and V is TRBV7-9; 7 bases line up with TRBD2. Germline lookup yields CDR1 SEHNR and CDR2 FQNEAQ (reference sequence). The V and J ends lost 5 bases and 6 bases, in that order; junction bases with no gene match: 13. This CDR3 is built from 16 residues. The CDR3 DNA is TGTGCCAGCAGCCACCCCGGCGGGAGAATTGGCAATGAGCAGTTCTTC. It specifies CASSHPGGRIGNEQFF.

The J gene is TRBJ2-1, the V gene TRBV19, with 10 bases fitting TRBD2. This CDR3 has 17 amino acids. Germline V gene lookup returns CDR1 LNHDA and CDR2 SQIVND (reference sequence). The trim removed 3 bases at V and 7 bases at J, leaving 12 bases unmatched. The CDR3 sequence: CASSIRLAGGMGNEQFF. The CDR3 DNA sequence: TGTGCCAGTAGTATTAGACTAGCGGGTGGGATGGGGAATGAGCAGTTCTTC.

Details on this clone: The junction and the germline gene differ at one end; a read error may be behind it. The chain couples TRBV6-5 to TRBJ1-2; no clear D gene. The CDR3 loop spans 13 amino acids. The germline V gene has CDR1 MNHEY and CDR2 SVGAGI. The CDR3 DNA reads TGCGCCTCGACGGGATCAGCTAACTATGGCTACACCTTC. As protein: CASTGSANYGYTF.

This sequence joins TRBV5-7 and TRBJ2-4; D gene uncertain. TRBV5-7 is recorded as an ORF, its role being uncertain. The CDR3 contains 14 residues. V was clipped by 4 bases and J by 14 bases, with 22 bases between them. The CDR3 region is CASSLRSGEEREYF. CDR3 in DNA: TGTGCCAGCAGCCTGAGGTCAGGAGAAGAACGCGAGTACTTC.

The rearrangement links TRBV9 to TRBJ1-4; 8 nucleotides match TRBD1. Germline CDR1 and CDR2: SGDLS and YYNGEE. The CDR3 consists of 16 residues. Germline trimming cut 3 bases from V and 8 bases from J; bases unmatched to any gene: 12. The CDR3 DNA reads TGTGCCAGCAGCGAGCCCAGGGCAGGGGGCGGAGAAAAACTGTTTTTT. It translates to CASSEPRAGGGEKLFF.

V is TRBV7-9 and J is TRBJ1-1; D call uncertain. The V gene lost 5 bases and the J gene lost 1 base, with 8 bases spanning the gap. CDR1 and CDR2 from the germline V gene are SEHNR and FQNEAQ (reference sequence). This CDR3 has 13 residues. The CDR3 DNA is TGTGCCAGCAGCCCGCCACCGAACACTGAAGCTTTCTTT. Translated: CASSPPPNTEAFF. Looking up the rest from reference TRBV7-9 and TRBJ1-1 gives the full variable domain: DTGVSQNPRHKITKRGQNVTFRCDPISEHNRLYWYRQTLGQGPEFLTYFQNEAQLEKSRLLSDRFSAERPKGSFSTLEIQRTEQGDSAMYLCASSPPPNTEAFFGQGTRLTVV.

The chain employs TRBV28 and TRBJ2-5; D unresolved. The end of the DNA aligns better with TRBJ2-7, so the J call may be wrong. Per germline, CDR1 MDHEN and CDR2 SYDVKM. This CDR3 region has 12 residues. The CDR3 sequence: CAVQLESYEQYF. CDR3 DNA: TGTGCCGTGCAGCTGGAGAGCTACGAGCAGTACTTC.

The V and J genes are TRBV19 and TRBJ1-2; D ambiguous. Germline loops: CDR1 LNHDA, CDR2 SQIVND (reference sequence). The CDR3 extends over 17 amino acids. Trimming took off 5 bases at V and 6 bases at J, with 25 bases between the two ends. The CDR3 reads CASSSWELAGDKDGYTF. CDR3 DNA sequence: TGTGCCAGTAGTTCGTGGGAGCTGGCAGGCGATAAGGATGGCTACACCTTC.

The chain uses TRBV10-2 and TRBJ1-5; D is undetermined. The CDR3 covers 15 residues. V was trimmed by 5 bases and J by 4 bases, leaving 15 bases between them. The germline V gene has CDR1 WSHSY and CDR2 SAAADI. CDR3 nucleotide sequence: TGCGCCAGCAGTTTGGGTTGGGGTGGAAATCAGCCCCAGCATTTT. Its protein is CASSLGWGGNQPQHF.

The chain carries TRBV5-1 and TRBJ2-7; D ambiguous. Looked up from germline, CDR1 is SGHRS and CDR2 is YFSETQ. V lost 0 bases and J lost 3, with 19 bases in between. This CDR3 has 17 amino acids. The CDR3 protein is CASSLAYRDRRFYEQYF. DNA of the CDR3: TGCGCCAGCAGCTTGGCATATAGAGACCGACGTTTCTACGAGCAGTACTTC.

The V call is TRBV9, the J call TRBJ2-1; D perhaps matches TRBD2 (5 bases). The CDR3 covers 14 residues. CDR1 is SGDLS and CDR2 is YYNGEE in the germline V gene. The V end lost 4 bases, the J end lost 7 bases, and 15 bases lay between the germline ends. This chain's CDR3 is CASSPSNGGNEQFF. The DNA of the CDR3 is TGTGCCAGCAGCCCAAGCAACGGAGGAAATGAGCAGTTCTTC.

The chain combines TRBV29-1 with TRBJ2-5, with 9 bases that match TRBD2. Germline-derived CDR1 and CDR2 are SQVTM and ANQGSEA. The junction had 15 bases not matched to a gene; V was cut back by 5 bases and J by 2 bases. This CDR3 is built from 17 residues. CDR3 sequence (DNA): TGCAGCGTTCTGAGGGGCAAGCGGGAGGACAGGCAAGAGACCCAGTACTTC. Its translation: CSVLRGKREDRQETQYF.

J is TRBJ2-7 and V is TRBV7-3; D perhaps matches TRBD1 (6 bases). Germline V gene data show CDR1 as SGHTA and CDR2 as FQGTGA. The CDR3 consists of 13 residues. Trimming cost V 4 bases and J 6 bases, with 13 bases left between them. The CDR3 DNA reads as TGTGCCAGCAGCTCCGGACAGTCAGTCGAGCAGTACTTC. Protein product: CASSSGQSVEQYF.